The 2 T cell receptor beta chains listed next were all sequenced from one sample in a study of cytomegalovirus exposure and HLA in healthy donors. The PCR employed 60 Vbeta primers together with 13 Jbeta primers. Some clones are missing from TCRdb's copy, which holds only in-frame ones; the method was immunoSEQ multiplex PCR. The table has around 130,000 clones, 61% seen once. The material sequenced was PBMCs. Receptor source: a male donor in good health and CMV-seronegative.

The chain employs TRBV6-5 and TRBJ1-5; 9 bases align to TRBD1. The CDR3 has 15 amino acids. With 6 bases clipped from V and 4 bases from J, the junction kept 7 bases outside the gene matches. Germline V lookup: CDR1 MNHEY, CDR2 SVGAGI. The CDR3 here is CASRAGTGLNQPQHF. CDR3 in DNA: TGTGCCAGCAGGGCCGGGACAGGGCTAAATCAGCCCCAGCATTTT.

The V gene is TRBV28, the J gene TRBJ1-5; the D is unclear. The CDR3 runs to 15 residues. V lost 7 bases and J lost 1, with 14 bases in between. CDR1 MDHEN and CDR2 SYDVKM come from the germline V gene. CDR3 nucleotides: TGTGCCAGCACCGGAAGCCGCGGAAGCAATCAGCCCCAGCATTTT. It is translated as CASTGSRGSNQPQHF. Full variable domain (outside the CDR3, taken from reference TRBV28 and TRBJ1-5): DVKVTQSSRYLVKRTGEKVFLECVQDMDHENMFWYRQDPGLGLRLIYFSYDVKMKEKGDIPEGYSVSREKKERFSLILESASTNQTSMYLCASTGSRGSNQPQHFGDGTRLSIL.